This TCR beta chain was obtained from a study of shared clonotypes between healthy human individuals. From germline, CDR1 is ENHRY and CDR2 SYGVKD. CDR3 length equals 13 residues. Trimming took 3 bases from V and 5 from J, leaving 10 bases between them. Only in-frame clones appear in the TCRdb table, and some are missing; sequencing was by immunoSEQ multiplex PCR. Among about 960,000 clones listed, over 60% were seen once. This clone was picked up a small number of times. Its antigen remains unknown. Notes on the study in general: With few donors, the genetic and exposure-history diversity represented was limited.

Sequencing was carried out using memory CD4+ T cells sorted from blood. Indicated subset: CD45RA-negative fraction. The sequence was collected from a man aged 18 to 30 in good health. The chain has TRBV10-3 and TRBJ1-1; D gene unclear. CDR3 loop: CAISDTGGTEAFF. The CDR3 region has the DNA TGTGCCATCAGTGATACCGGAGGGACTGAAGCTTTCTTT.